One and the same sample provided the 21 T cell receptor beta chains below, sequenced in a study of T-cell reconstitution after alpha-beta-depleted transplantation in children (dated by TCRdb to about 2016). The library came from PCR. TCRdb shows the sequencer as Illumina HiSeq 2500. Molecular barcoding was employed in the preparation of TCR libraries, with unique molecular identifiers being used to normalize TCRbeta repertoire quantification. TCRdb trimmed public reads at Q25 via fastp, called clones via MiXCR and kept in-frame beta chains. Entries that share a CDR3 protein sequence are merged under the most common genes and DNA. This sample is represented by about 580,000 distinct CDR3 sequences; more than 20% of them were singletons. About 14% of the sample is held by the ten biggest clonotypes. The treatment or condition label, read with the paper, signifies: allogeneic hematopoietic cell transplantation with graft depleted of TCRalphabeta T cells and CD19 B cells.

The specimen was PBMCs, mostly from graft donor cells, collected 360 days after TCRalphabeta/CD19-depleted stem cell transplant. The source of these receptors is a boy under two years old who had a stem cell transplant for acute myeloid leukemia, so the T cells may come from the graft donor.

The V and J genes are TRBV7-9 and TRBJ2-1; D is undetermined. The CDR3 is 12 amino acids. V was shortened by 5 bases and J by 7 bases, with 9 bases between the two germline ends. Germline V gives CDR1 SEHNR, CDR2 FQNEAQ (reference sequence). The DNA for the CDR3 is TGTGCCAGCAGCCGAGTTGGGAATGAGCAGTTCTTC. Its protein product is CASSRVGNEQFF.

This clonotype was observed a few times. V and J are TRBV12-3 or TRBV12-4 and TRBJ1-1; the match to TRBD1 covers 8 bases. V lost 5 bases and J lost 1; bases outside the gene matches: 6. The CDR3 length is 15 residues. The CDR3 sequence: CASSPNRGGNTEAFF. The DNA of the CDR3 is TGTGCCAGCAGTCCTAACAGGGGGGGGAACACTGAAGCTTTCTTT.

About this clonotype: A much larger clone differs from this one at a single base, so this may be a read error. The CDR3, as DNA: TGTGCCAGCAGCACTTCTCCAGGGTATTACCTGAACACCGGGGAGCTGTTTTTT. Translating it yields CASSTSPGYYLNTGELFF. The chain joins TRBV7-8 to TRBJ2-2; perhaps TRBD1 as D (5 bases). V was cut by 5 bases and J by 1 base, with 20 bases left in between. The CDR3 is made up of 18 amino acids. CDR1 is SGHVS and CDR2 is FQNEAQ in the germline V gene.

This sequence joins TRBV4-3 and TRBJ2-1, with D unresolved. Trimming left V 0 bases short and J 10 bases short, with 10 bases between. The CDR3 contains 13 residues. CDR1 LGHNA and CDR2 YSLEER come from the germline V gene. The CDR3 DNA is TGCGCCAGCAGCCAAGATTTCGGGTCCGAGCAGTTCTTC. Protein product: CASSQDFGSEQFF.

This clonotype was seen a handful of times. The chain employs TRBV7-8 and TRBJ1-4; 7 bases match TRBD1. CDR1 is SGHVS, CDR2 FQNEAQ, per germline. The trim removed 5 bases at V and 8 bases at J, leaving 11 bases unmatched. There are 15 residues in the CDR3. The CDR3 nucleotides read TGTGCCAGCAGCCCGCGTCGGGACAGTAGGGAAAAACTGTTTTTT. Translation: CASSPRRDSREKLFF.

This clonotype was counted a few times. The V gene is TRBV18, the J gene TRBJ2-7, with TRBD1 as a possible D gene (5 bases). The germline CDR1 and CDR2 sequences are KGHSH and LQKENI. Trimming shortened V by 0 bases and J by 4 bases, and 7 bases separated the two germline ends. This CDR3 is built from 13 residues. The CDR3 DNA follows: TGTGCCAGCTCACCACCGGACACTTACGAGCAGTACTTC. Its protein is CASSPPDTYEQYF.

In this sample, this clonotype turned up a few times. This chain links TRBV20-1 with TRBJ2-1, with 13 nucleotides matching TRBD2. V was clipped by 6 bases and J by 0 bases; unmatched bases: 11. The germline CDR1 and CDR2 sequences are DFQATT and SNEGSKA (reference sequence). The CDR3 is made up of 18 amino acids. The CDR3 region is CSATTSGGIMSSYNEQFF. As DNA, the CDR3 is TGCAGTGCCACGACTAGCGGGGGGATTATGAGCTCCTACAATGAGCAGTTCTTC.

The chain couples TRBV6-5 to TRBJ2-3; no clear D gene. The length of the CDR3 is 17 residues. The germline CDR1 and CDR2 sequences are MNHEY and SVGAGI. V was pared by 2 bases and J by 0 bases, with 15 bases between. The CDR3 DNA follows: TGTGCCAGCAGTTACCCCAAGTGGTTCTCTAGCACAGATACGCAGTATTTT. Translated, it gives CASSYPKWFSSTDTQYF.

CDR3 sequence: CASSYSAGQEPYGYTF. In nucleotides, the CDR3 is TGTGCCAGCAGTTACTCAGCGGGACAGGAGCCATATGGCTACACCTTC. The chain uses TRBV6-5 and TRBJ1-2; the match to TRBD1 covers 8 bases. The germline gives CDR1 MNHEY, CDR2 SVGAGI. CDR3 length: 16 amino acids. J lost 5 bases, V lost 0 bases, and 8 bases had no gene match.

This rearrangement joins TRBV6-2 or TRBV6-3 to TRBJ2-5, with a possible D match to TRBD1 (6 bases). The CDR3 length is 14 residues. From germline, CDR1 is MNHEY and CDR2 SVGEGT. Trimming took 0 bases from V and 3 from J, leaving 8 bases between them. The CDR3 bases are TGTGCCAGCAGTTACTCTTGGACAGAAGAGACCCAGTACTTC. Its translation is CASSYSWTEETQYF.

This clonotype was counted between two and nine times. The V and J genes are TRBV11-2 and TRBJ2-5; unclear D gene. Trimming pared 5 bases from V and 0 bases from J, leaving 10 bases between. The CDR3 is made up of 14 amino acids. Germline V gives CDR1 SGHAT, CDR2 FQNNGV. The DNA for the CDR3 is TGTGCCAGCAGCCGGAGTGGCTACCAAGAGACCCAGTACTTC. Translated: CASSRSGYQETQYF. The complete variable domain, with remaining parts taken from reference TRBV11-2 and TRBJ2-5, reads EAGVAQSPRYKIIEKRQSVAFWCNPISGHATLYWYQQILGQGPKLLIQFQNNGVVDDSQLPKDRFSAERLKGVDSTLKIQPAKLEDSAVYLCASSRSGYQETQYFGPGTRLLVL.

The CDR3 region has the DNA TGTGCCAGCAGTAAAAAGGGGGCCCGGGACAGTCGGCCCAATGAGCAGTTCTTC. Encoded protein: CASSKKGARDSRPNEQFF. The rearrangement uses TRBV7-3 and TRBJ2-1; 7 positions match TRBD1. J lost 6 bases, V lost 6 bases, and 20 bases had no gene match. The germline V gene encodes CDR1 SGHTA and CDR2 FQGTGA. There are 18 residues in the CDR3. Full variable domain (missing parts from reference TRBV7-3 and TRBJ2-1): GAGVSQTPSNKVTEKGKYVELRCDPISGHTALYWYRQSLGQGPEFLIYFQGTGAADDSGLPNDRFFAVRPEGSVSTLKIQRTERGDSAVYLCASSKKGARDSRPNEQFFGPGTRLTVL.

The gene calls are TRBV7-9 and TRBJ1-6; D is possibly TRBD1 (5 bases). V gave up 1 base and J gave up 8 bases, with 12 bases separating them. The CDR3 sequence is 15 residues long. Germline values: CDR1 SEHNR, CDR2 FQNEAQ (reference sequence). The CDR3: CASSLVRGADSPLHF. The DNA of the CDR3 is TGTGCCAGCAGCTTAGTGAGAGGGGCCGATTCACCCCTCCACTTT.

This clonotype came up once. The V call is TRBV10-3, the J call TRBJ2-1, with 11 bases matching TRBD1. The V and J ends lost 6 bases and 6 bases, in that order; junction bases with no gene match: 4. The germline CDR1 and CDR2 sequences are ENHRY and SYGVKD. The CDR3 has 14 residues. The CDR3 DNA is TGTGCCATCAGCCCGGGACAGGGGGGCAATGAGCAGTTCTTC. Translated: CAISPGQGGNEQFF.

This clonotype has at least ten counts. The V gene is TRBV7-2, the J gene TRBJ2-1, with D hard to call. The germline V and J ends were trimmed by 4 bases and 0 bases, with 7 bases remaining between them. This CDR3 contains 14 residues. CDR1 and CDR2 (germline): SGHTA, FQGNSA. For the CDR3, the DNA is TGTGCCAGCAGCTCCTCCCCCTCCTACAATGAGCAGTTCTTC. Amino acids: CASSSSPSYNEQFF.

This clonotype was found many times. The V and J genes are TRBV12-3 or TRBV12-4 and TRBJ2-1; 8 bases match TRBD1. The CDR3 runs 15 residues. Trimming took 0 bases from V and 15 from J; bases not matched to a gene: 13. The DNA for the CDR3 is TGTGCCAGCAGTTTAGCCCCGGACAGGGCGGGGTTTGGGTTCTTC. Protein sequence: CASSLAPDRAGFGFF.

The genes are TRBV20-1 and TRBJ1-1; maybe TRBD1 (6 bases). Germline V gene lookup returns CDR1 DFQATT and CDR2 SNEGSKA (reference sequence). There are 12 residues in the CDR3. CDR3 sequence reads: CSQTGRNTEAFF. The DNA for the CDR3 is TGCAGCCAGACAGGAAGGAACACTGAAGCTTTCTTT.

The table lists this clonotype with many counts. The CDR3 is CSASLPGGGAGDTQYF. The CDR3 DNA sequence: TGCAGTGCTAGCCTACCGGGCGGGGGGGCAGGAGATACGCAGTATTTT. The chain recombines TRBV20-1 with TRBJ2-3; 9 nucleotides agree with TRBD2. Germline CDR1 is DFQATT and CDR2 is SNEGSKA (reference sequence). The V segment lost 3 bases and the J segment 5 bases; nucleotides outside the gene matches: 12. The CDR3 runs to 16 residues.

This clonotype was counted only a few times. The rearrangement links TRBV29-1 to TRBJ2-3, with D possibly TRBD2 on 7 matching bases. CDR3 length: 15 amino acids. Trimming shortened V by 2 bases and J by 2 bases, and 14 bases separated the two germline ends. Germline assignment: CDR1 SQVTM and CDR2 ANQGSEA. Written as DNA, the CDR3 is TGCAGCGTTGAAAGGGGGGGGGGAATCACAGATACGCAGTATTTT. The encoded protein is CSVERGGGITDTQYF.

There are a few counts of this clonotype. The genes are TRBV12-3 or TRBV12-4 and TRBJ2-5; D is possibly TRBD1 (5 bases). Trimming took off 2 bases at V and 5 bases at J, with 12 bases between the two ends. This CDR3 contains 14 residues. DNA of the CDR3: TGTGCCAGCAGTTTAAGGGGTTTAGGGGAGACCCAGTACTTC. Its translation: CASSLRGLGETQYF.

This chain uses TRBV12-3 or TRBV12-4 with TRBJ1-4; possible D gene TRBD1, 5 bases. CDR3 length equals 16 residues. The V end lost 0 bases, the J end lost 5 bases, and 13 bases lay between the germline ends. CDR3 sequence reads: CASSLARGRANEKLFF. The DNA for the CDR3 is TGTGCCAGCAGTTTAGCGCGGGGGAGAGCAAATGAAAAACTGTTTTTT.